The 6 T cell receptor beta chains presented below share a single source sample, sequenced in a study of blood T cell repertoires in COVID-19. Libraries were prepared by immunoSEQ multiplex PCR; TCRdb keeps only in-frame clonotypes and omits some of them. The sample shows 130,000 or so clones, more than 60% of them seen only once. The sample comprised peripheral blood. Receptors originate from an older woman with acute or convalescent COVID-19.

The chain couples TRBV9 to TRBJ2-5, with TRBD1 identical over 8 bases. CDR3 size: 16 residues. Losses at the gene ends were 0 bases for V and 2 bases for J; bases not matched to a gene: 6. The germline V gene encodes CDR1 SGDLS and CDR2 YYNGEE. The DNA of the CDR3 is TGTGCCAGCAGCGTAGGGACAGGGATTAAACAAGAGACCCAGTACTTC. This codes for CASSVGTGIKQETQYF.

DNA of the CDR3: TGTGCCAGCAGCCCAAGAGGGGGTTTAGGGAACGAGCAGTACTTC. This translates into CASSPRGGLGNEQYF. The chain joins TRBV7-9 to TRBJ2-7; weak D call: TRBD1 (6 bases). The V and J ends lost 5 bases and 5 bases respectively, with 19 bases between them. The CDR3 is 15 amino acids. Germline-derived CDR1 and CDR2 are SEHNR and FQNEAQ (reference sequence). The variable domain in full, with the rest retrieved from reference TRBV7-9 and TRBJ2-7, is DTGVSQNPRHKITKRGQNVTFRCDPISEHNRLYWYRQTLGQGPEFLTYFQNEAQLEKSRLLSDRFSAERPKGSFSTLEIQRTEQGDSAMYLCASSPRGGLGNEQYFGPGTRLTVT.

The chain combines TRBV2 with TRBJ2-7; TRBD1 matches at 7 bases. Germline V lookup: CDR1 SNHLY, CDR2 FYNNEI. The CDR3 is 15 amino acids. V lost 2 bases and J lost 0; bases outside the gene matches: 4. The CDR3 protein is CASSEPGQSSYEQYF. CDR3 sequence (DNA): TGTGCCAGCAGTGAACCGGGACAGAGCTCCTACGAGCAGTACTTC.

The rearrangement joins TRBV5-1 to TRBJ2-1, with D hard to call. The CDR3 runs 12 residues. Between the trimmed V and J ends, which lost 0 bases and 8 bases, there was a span of 6 bases. The germline gives CDR1 SGHRS, CDR2 YFSETQ. DNA for the CDR3: TGCGCCAGCAGCTTGGCGGGTTATGAGCAGTTCTTC. It codes for CASSLAGYEQFF.

The V and J genes are TRBV6-2 or TRBV6-3 and TRBJ1-5; the match to TRBD1 covers 9 bases. V lost 2 bases, J lost 5 bases, and 13 bases stayed unmatched. The length of the CDR3 is 18 residues. Germline V gene lookup returns CDR1 MNHEY and CDR2 SVGEGT. The CDR3 region has the DNA TGTGCCAGCAGTTACCCGTCCCGGGACAGGGCCGGGGATCAGCCCCAGCATTTT. Its translation: CASSYPSRDRAGDQPQHF.

The rearrangement uses TRBV7-8 and TRBJ1-5, with TRBD1 as a possible D gene (5 bases). V lost 7 bases to trimming and J lost 1 base, with 14 bases between them. The length of the CDR3 is 15 residues. From germline, CDR1 is SGHVS and CDR2 FQNEAQ. CDR3 residues: CASTGGGASNQPQHF. The CDR3 DNA reads as TGTGCCAGCACTGGGGGAGGGGCAAGCAATCAGCCCCAGCATTTT.